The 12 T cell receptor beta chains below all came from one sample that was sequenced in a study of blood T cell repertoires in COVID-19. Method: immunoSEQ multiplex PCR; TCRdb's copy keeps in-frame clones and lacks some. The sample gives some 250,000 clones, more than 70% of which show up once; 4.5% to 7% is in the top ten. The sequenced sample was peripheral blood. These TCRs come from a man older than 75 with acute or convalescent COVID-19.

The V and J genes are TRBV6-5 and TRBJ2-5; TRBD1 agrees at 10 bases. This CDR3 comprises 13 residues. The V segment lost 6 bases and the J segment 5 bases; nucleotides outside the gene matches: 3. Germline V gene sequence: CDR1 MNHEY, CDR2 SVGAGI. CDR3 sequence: CASRGQGVETQYF. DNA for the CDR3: TGTGCCAGCAGAGGACAGGGGGTCGAGACCCAGTACTTC.

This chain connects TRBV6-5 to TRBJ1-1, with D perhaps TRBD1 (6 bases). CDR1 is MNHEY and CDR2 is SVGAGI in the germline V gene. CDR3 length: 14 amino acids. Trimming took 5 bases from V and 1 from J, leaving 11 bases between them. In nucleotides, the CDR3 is TGTGCCAGCAGTCAACAGGGCGGGAACACTGAAGCTTTCTTT. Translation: CASSQQGGNTEAFF.

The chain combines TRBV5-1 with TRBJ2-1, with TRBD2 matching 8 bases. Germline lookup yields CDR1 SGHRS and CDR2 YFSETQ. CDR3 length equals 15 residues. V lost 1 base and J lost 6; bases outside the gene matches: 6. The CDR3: CASSLRDGTSNEQFF. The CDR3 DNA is TGCGCCAGCAGCTTGCGTGATGGGACTAGCAATGAGCAGTTCTTC.

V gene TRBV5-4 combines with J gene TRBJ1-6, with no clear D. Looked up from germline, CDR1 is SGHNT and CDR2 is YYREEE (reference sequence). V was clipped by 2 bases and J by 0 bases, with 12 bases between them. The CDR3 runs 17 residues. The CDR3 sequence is CASSFMGLSSYNSPLHF. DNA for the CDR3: TGTGCCAGCAGCTTTATGGGCTTGAGCTCCTATAATTCACCCCTCCACTTT. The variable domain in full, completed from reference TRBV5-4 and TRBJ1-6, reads ETGVTQSPTHLIKTRGQQVTLRCSSQSGHNTVSWYQQALGQGPQFIFQYYREEENGRGNFPPRFSGLQFPNYSSELNVNALELDDSALYLCASSFMGLSSYNSPLHFGNGTRLTVT.

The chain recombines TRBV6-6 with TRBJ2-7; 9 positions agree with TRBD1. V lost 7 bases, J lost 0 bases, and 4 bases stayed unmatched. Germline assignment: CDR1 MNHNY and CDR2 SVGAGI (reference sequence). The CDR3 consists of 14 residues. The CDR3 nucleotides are TGTGCCAGCACCCCGGGACAGGGCTCCTACGAGCAGTACTTC. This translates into CASTPGQGSYEQYF.

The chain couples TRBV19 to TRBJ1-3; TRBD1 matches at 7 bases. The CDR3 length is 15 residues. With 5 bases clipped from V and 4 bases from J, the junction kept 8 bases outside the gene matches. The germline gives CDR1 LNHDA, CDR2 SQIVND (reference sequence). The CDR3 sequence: CASSPPTGSGNTIYF. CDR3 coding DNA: TGTGCCAGTAGTCCACCGACAGGGTCCGGAAACACCATATATTTT.

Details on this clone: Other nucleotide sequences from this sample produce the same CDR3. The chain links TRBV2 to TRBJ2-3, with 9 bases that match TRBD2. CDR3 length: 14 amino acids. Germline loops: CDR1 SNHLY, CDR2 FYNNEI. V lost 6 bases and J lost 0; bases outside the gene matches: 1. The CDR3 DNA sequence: TGTGCCAGCAGACTAGCGGGCAGCACAGATACGCAGTATTTT. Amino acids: CASRLAGSTDTQYF.

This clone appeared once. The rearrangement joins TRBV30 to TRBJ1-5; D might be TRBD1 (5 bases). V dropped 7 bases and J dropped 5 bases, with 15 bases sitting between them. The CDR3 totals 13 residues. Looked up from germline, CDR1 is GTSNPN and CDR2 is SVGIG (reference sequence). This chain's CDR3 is CALGQGTDQPQHF. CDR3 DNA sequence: TGTGCCTTAGGGCAGGGCACCGATCAGCCCCAGCATTTT. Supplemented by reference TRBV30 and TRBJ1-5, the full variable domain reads SQTIHQWPATLVQPVGSPLSLECTVEGTSNPNLYWYRQAAGRGLQLLFYSVGIGQISSEVPQNLSASRPQDRQFILSSKKLLLSDSGFYLCALGQGTDQPQHFGDGTRLSIL.

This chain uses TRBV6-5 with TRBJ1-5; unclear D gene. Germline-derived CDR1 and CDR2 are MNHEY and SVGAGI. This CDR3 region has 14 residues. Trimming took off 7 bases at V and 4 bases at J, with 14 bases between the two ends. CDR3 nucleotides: TGTGCCAGCACTGGAAGGCGGGAGAATCAGCCCCAGCATTTT. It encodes CASTGRRENQPQHF.

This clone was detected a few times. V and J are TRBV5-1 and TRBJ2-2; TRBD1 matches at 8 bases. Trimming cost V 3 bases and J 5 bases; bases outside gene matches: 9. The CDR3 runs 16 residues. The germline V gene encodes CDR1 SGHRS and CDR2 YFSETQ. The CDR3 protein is CASSSRQGAGTGELFF. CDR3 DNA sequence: TGCGCCAGCAGCTCTCGGCAGGGGGCCGGTACCGGGGAGCTGTTTTTT.

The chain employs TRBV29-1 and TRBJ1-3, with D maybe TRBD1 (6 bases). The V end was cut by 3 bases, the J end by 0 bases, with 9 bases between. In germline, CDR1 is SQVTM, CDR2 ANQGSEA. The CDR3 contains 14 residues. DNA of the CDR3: TGCAGCGTTGACTTGGGGGCCTCTGGAAACACCATATATTTT. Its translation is CSVDLGASGNTIYF.

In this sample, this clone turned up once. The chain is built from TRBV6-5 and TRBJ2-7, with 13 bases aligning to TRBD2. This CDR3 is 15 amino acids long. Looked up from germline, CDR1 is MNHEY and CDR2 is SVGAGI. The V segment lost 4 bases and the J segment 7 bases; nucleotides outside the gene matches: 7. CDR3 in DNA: TGTGCCAGCAGTTGGACTAGCGGGAGATCGGGTGAGCAGTACTTC. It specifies CASSWTSGRSGEQYF.